The clone carrying this TCR beta chain was picked up a small number of times. This entry belongs to a study of human T cells and chemical hapten exposure. As for the study in general: Variation in per-sample TCR yields came mainly from small pooled library volume differences.

From whole blood left unfractionated, total RNA was extracted. TCRdb passed the 5' RACE reads through MiXCR, listing each CDR3 protein once. The table lists 110,000 or so distinct CDR3 sequences, roughly 18% of them singletons. The germline V and J ends were trimmed by 5 bases and 6 bases, with 11 bases remaining between them. CDR1 and CDR2 from the germline V gene are SEHNR and FQNEAQ (reference sequence). There are 13 residues in the CDR3. The chain is built from TRBV7-9 and TRBJ1-5; perhaps TRBD1 as D (6 bases). The TCR originated in a human donor in good health. The CDR3 bases are TGTGCCAGCAGCCCGGGGGGCACTCAGCCCCAGCATTTT. Amino acid sequence: CASSPGGTQPQHF.